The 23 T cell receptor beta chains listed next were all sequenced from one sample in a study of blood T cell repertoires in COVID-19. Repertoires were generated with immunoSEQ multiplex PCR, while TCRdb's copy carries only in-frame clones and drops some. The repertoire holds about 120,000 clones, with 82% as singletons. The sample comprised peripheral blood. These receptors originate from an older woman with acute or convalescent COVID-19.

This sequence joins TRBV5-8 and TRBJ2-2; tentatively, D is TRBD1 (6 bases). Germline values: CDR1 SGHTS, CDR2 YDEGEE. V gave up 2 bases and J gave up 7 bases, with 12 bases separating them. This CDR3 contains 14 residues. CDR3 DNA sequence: TGTGCCAGCAGCTTTACAGGGTTAATCGGGGAGCTGTTTTTT. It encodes CASSFTGLIGELFF.

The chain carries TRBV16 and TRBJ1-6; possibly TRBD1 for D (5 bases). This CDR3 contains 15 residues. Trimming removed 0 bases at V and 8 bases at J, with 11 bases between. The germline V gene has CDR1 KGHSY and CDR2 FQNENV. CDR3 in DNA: TGTGCCAGCAGCCAATCCGGGCAGGGCGATTCACCCCTCCACTTT. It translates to CASSQSGQGDSPLHF.

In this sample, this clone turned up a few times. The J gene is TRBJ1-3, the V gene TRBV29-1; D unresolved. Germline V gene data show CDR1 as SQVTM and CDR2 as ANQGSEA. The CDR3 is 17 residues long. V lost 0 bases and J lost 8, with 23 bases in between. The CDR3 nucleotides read TGCAGCGTTGAAGATAGGGTCGAGGGAAGTTTGGATGACACCATATATTTT. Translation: CSVEDRVEGSLDDTIYF.

This CDR3 is CASSDVGTGRQPQHF. CDR3 sequence (DNA): TGTGCCAGCAGCGACGTCGGGACAGGGAGGCAGCCCCAGCATTTT. The rearrangement uses TRBV6-5 and TRBJ1-5; 9 bases are a match to TRBD1. J gave up 7 bases and V 6 bases, and 10 bases lay outside the gene matches. CDR1 and CDR2 from the germline V gene are MNHEY and SVGAGI. The CDR3 extends over 15 amino acids.

CDR3 sequence (DNA): TGTGCCAGCAGTTCGTCCAGCAGGGATCGCAATCAGCCCCAGCATTTT. Encoded protein: CASSSSSRDRNQPQHF. The V call is TRBV6-6, the J call TRBJ1-5, with D perhaps TRBD1 (5 bases). The CDR3 covers 16 residues. Germline CDR1 is MNHNY and CDR2 is SVGAGI (reference sequence). Trimming removed 4 bases from V and 2 bases from J, with 15 bases in between.

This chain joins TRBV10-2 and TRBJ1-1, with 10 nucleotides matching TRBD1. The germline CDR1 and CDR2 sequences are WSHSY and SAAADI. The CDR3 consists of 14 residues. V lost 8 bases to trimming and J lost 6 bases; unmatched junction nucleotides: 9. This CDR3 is CASARGGTGAEAFF. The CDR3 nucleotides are TGCGCCAGCGCCCGGGGGGGGACAGGGGCTGAAGCTTTCTTT.

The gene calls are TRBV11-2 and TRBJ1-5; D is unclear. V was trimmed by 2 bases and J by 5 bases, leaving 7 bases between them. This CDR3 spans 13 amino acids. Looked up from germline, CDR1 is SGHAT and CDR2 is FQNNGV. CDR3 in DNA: TGTGCCAGCAGCTTAAATAGAGATCAGCCCCAGCATTTT. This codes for CASSLNRDQPQHF.

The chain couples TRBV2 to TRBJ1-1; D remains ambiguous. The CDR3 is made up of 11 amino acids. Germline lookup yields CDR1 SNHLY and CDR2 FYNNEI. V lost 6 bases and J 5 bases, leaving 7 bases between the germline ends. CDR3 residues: CASRLGTEAFF. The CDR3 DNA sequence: TGTGCCAGCAGACTTGGTACTGAAGCTTTCTTT.

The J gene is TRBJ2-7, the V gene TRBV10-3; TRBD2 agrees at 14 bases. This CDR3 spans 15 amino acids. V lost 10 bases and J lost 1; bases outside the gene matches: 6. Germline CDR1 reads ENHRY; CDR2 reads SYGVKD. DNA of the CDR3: TGTGCCACCCGGACTAGCGGGGGGCAATCCTACGAGCAGTACGTC. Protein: CATRTSGGQSYEQYV.

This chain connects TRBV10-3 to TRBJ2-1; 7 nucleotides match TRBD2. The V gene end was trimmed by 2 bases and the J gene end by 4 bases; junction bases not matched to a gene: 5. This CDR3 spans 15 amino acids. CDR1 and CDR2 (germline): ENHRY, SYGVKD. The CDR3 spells CAISEGLAEYNEQFF. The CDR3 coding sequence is TGTGCCATCAGTGAGGGTCTAGCGGAATACAATGAGCAGTTCTTC.

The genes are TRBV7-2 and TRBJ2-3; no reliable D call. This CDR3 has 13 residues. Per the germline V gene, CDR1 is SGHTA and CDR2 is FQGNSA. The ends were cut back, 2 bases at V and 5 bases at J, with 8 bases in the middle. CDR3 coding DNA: TGTGCCAGCAGCTTATTAGTACGAGATACGCAGTATTTT. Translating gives CASSLLVRDTQYF.

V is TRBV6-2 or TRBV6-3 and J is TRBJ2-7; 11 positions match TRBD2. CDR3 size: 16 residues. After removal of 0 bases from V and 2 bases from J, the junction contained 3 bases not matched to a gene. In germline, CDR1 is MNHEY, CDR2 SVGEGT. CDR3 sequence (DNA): TGTGCCAGCAGTTACTCGACTAGCGGGGCTCCCTACGAGCAGTACGTC. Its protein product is CASSYSTSGAPYEQYV.

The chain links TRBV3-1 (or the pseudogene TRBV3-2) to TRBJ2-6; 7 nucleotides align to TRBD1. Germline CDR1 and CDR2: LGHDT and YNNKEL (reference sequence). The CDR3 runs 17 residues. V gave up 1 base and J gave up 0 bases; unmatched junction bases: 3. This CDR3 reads CASSQGGQLSGANVLTF. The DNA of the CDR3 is TGTGCCAGCAGCCAAGGGGGACAGCTCTCTGGGGCCAACGTCCTGACTTTC.

CDR3 coding DNA: TGTGCCAGCAGCCCAGGCGACAGGCACCTGTACAATGAGCAGTTCTTC. It specifies CASSPGDRHLYNEQFF. The chain carries TRBV7-2 and TRBJ2-1, with D perhaps TRBD1 (6 bases). V lost 5 bases and J 4 bases, leaving 18 bases between the germline ends. Germline assignment: CDR1 SGHTA and CDR2 FQGNSA. The CDR3 loop spans 16 amino acids.

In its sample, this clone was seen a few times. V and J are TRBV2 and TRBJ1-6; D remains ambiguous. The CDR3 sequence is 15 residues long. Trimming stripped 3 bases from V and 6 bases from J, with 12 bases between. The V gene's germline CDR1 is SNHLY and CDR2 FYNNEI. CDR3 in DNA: TGTGCCAGCAGTGAGGAGGGAGTACCTAATTCACCCCTCCACTTT. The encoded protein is CASSEEGVPNSPLHF.

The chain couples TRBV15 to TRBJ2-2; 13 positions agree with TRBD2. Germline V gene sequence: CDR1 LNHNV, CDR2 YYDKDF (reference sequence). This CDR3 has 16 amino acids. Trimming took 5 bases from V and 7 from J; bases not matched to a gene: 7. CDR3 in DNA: TGTGCCACCAGCTCAACTAGCGGGGGGGTCATCGGGGAGCTGTTTTTT. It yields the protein CATSSTSGGVIGELFF.

This chain's CDR3 is CATGTGSPGANVLTF. CDR3 nucleotide sequence: TGTGCCACCGGGACAGGGTCGCCTGGGGCCAACGTCCTGACTTTC. This chain joins TRBV10-3 and TRBJ2-6; 9 bases are shared with TRBD1. J lost 2 bases, V lost 10 bases, and 6 bases had no gene match. This CDR3 has 15 residues. CDR1 and CDR2 (germline): ENHRY, SYGVKD.

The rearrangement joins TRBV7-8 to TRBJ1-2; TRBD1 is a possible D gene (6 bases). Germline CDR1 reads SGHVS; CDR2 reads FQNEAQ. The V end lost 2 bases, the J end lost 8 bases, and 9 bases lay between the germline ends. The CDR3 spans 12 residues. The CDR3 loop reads CASSLRGAGYTF. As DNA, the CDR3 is TGTGCCAGCAGCTTACGGGGGGCGGGCTACACCTTC.

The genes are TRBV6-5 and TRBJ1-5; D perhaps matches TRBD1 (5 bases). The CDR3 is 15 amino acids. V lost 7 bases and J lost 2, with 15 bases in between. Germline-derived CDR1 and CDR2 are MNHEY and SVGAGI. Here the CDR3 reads CASTLDRDGNQPQHF. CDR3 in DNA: TGTGCCAGCACCCTTGACAGAGATGGCAATCAGCCCCAGCATTTT.

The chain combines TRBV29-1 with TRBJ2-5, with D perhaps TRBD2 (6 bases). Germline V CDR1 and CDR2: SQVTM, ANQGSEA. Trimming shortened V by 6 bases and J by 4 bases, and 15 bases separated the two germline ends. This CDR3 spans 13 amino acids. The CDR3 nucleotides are TGCAGCGTGGAGGCGGGGCTAGCAGAGACCCAGTACTTC. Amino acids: CSVEAGLAETQYF.

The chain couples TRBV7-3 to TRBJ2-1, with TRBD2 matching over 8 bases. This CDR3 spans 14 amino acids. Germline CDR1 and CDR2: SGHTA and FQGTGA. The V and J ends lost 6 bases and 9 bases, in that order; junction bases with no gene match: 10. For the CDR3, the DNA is TGTGCCAGCAGTGCCAGCTCGGGGGGGATTGAGCAGTTCTTC. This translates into CASSASSGGIEQFF.

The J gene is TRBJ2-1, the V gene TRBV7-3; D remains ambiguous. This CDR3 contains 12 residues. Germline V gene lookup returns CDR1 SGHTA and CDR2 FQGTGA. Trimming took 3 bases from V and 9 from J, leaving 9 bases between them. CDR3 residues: CASSFTESEQFF. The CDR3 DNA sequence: TGTGCCAGCAGCTTCACAGAGTCTGAGCAGTTCTTC.

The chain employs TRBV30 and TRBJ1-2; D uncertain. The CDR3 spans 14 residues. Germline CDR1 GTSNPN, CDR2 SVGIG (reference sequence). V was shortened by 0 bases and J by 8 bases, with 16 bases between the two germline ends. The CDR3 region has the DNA TGTGCCTGGAGTGTACAACGGGTGGGTGGGGGCTACACCTTC. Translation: CAWSVQRVGGGYTF.